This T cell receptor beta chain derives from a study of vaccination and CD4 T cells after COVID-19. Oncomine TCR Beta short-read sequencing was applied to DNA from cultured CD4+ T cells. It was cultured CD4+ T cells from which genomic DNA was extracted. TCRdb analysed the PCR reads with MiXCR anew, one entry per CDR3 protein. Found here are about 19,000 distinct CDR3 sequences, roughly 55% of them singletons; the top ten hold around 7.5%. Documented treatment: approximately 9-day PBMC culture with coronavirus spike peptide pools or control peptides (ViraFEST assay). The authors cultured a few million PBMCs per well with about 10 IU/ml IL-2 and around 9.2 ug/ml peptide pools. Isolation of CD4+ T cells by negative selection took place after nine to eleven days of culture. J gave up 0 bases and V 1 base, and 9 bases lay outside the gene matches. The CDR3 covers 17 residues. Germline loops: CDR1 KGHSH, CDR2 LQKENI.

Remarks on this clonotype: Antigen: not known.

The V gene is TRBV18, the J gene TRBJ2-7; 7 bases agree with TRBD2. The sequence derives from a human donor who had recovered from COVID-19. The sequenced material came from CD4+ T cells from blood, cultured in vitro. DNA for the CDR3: TGTGCCAGCTCACCACGAGTCCCGAGCGGGACCTCCTACGAGCAGTACTTC. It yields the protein CASSPRVPSGTSYEQYF.